The clone carrying this T cell receptor (beta chain) has at least ten counts. The sample comes from a study of regulatory T cells in long-lasting Graves disease. This CDR3 is 15 amino acids long. CDR1 WNHNN and CDR2 SYGVQD come from the germline V gene (reference sequence). Trimming at V came to 2 bases and at J to 12 bases, leaving 10 bases not matched to a gene. To make TCR beta libraries, researchers used iRepertoire HTBI primers and Arm-PCR of CDR3 regions. One entry per CDR3 protein, called by TCRdb with MiXCR from the multiplex PCR reads. The sample records about 220,000 distinct CDR3 sequences, roughly a fifth being singletons. The time point denotes: newly diagnosed GD, antithyroid drugs for less than 3 months. Making the TCR library involved RNA that had been extracted from PBMCs. This same sample was also taken into another study, of T cells in Graves' hyperthyroidism and ophthalmopathy.

Specimen: peripheral blood mononuclear cells (PBMCs), collected at new diagnosis, from a patient treated with antithyroid drugs. V is TRBV10-1 and J is TRBJ2-1; 10 bases map to TRBD1. The clonotype originates from a woman aged 25 to 39 with Graves disease. The CDR3 here is CASSEGAGTGVVQFF. Written as DNA, the CDR3 is TGCGCCAGCAGTGAGGGAGCCGGGACAGGGGTGGTGCAGTTCTTC.